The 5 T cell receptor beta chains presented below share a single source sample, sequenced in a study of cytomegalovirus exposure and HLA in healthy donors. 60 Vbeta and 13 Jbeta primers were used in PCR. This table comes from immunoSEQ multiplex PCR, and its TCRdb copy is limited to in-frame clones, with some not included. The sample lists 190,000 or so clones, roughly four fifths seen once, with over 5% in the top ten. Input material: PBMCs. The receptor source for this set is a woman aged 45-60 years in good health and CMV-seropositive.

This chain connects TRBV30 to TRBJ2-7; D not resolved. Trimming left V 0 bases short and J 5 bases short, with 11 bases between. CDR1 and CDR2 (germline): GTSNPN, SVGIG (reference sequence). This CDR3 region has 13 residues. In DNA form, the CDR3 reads TGTGCCTGGAGTGTACGGAGATCCAACGAGCAGTACTTC. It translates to CAWSVRRSNEQYF.

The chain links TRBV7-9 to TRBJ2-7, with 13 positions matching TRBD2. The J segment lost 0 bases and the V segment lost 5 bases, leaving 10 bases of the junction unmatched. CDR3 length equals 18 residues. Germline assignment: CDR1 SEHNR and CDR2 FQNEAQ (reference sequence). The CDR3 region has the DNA TGTGCCAGCAGCCGACATTCCGGGACTAGCGGGGTCTCCTACGAGCAGTACTTC. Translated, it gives CASSRHSGTSGVSYEQYF.

The CDR3 sequence: CARSPGDGYNEQFF. CDR3 nucleotides: TGTGCCAGAAGCCCAGGGGACGGTTACAATGAGCAGTTCTTC. This chain uses TRBV5-3 with TRBJ2-1, with a weak D call TRBD1 (6 bases). TRBV5-3 is an open reading frame whose function is uncertain. The CDR3 sequence is 14 residues long. The V and J ends lost 4 bases and 4 bases respectively, with 12 bases between them.

The CDR3 is CASSFLRLVNTEAFF. CDR3 bases: TGTGCCAGCAGTTTTCTTAGGCTAGTGAACACTGAAGCTTTCTTT. The chain employs TRBV11-2 and TRBJ1-1; no firm D call. The CDR3 spans 15 residues. Trimming cost V 6 bases and J 0 bases, with 14 bases left between them. Per germline, CDR1 SGHAT and CDR2 FQNNGV.

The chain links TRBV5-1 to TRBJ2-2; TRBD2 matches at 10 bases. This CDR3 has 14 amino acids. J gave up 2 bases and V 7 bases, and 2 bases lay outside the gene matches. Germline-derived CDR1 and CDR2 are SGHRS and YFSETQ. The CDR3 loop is CASRTSGNTGELFF. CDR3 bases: TGCGCCAGCCGGACTAGCGGAAACACCGGGGAGCTGTTTTTT.